This T cell receptor beta chain stems from a study of blood T cell repertoires in COVID-19. At the level of the study: Acute-phase and convalescent COVID-19 samples originated in the United States, Italy and Spain. From T cells, B-cell-depleted T cells, or PBMCs came the material, which was cDNA or gDNA.

The authors' processing: Reference gene primer amplification gave estimated nucleated cell counts. The table came from immunoSEQ multiplex PCR; TCRdb's copy has only in-frame clones and leaves some out. Clone size and V and J calls were adopted from that table, with D and trimming inferred from the DNA. The sample has approximately 250,000 clones, 75% to 90% seen once. Germline V lookup: CDR1 SGHVS, CDR2 FQNEAQ. V was cut by 1 base and J by 3 bases, with 16 bases left in between. CDR3 length: 16 amino acids. Material for sequencing was peripheral blood. V and J are TRBV7-8 and TRBJ2-7; maybe TRBD1 (5 bases). This TCR derives from a man aged 30 to 45 with active or convalescent COVID-19. The CDR3 bases are TGTGCCAGCAGCTTAGTTTCAGGGATCATGGACTACGAGCAGTACTTC. It encodes CASSLVSGIMDYEQYF.